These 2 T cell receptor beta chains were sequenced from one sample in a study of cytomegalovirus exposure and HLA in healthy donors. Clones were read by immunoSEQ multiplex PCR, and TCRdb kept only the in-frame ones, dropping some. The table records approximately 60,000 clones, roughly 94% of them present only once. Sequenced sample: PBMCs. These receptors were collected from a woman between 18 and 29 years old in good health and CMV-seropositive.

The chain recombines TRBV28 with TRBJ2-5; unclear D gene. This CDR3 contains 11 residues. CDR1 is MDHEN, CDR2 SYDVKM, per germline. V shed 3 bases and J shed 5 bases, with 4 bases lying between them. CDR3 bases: TGTGCCAGCAGTTTCGGGGAGACCCAGTACTTC. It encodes CASSFGETQYF.

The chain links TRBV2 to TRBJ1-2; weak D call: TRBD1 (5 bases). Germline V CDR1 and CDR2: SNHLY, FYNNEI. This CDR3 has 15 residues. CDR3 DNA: TGTGCAAGCGGCGAAGCAGGGAGGCGTTACTATGGCTACACCTTC. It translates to CASGEAGRRYYGYTF.